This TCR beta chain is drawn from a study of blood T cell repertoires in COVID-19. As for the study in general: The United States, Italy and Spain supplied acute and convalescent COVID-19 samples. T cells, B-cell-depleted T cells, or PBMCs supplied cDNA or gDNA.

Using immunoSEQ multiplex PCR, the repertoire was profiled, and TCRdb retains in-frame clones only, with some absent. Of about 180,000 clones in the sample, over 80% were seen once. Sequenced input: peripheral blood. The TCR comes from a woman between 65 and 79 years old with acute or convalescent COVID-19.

CDR3 DNA sequence: TGTGCCAGCAGCGCTCAGACAGGGGCCCGCGGCTACACCTTC. Translating it yields CASSAQTGARGYTF. The rearrangement uses TRBV9 and TRBJ1-2, with 8 bases that match TRBD1. The length of the CDR3 is 14 residues. J lost 8 bases, V lost 3 bases, and 9 bases had no gene match. Per the germline V gene, CDR1 is SGDLS and CDR2 is YYNGEE.